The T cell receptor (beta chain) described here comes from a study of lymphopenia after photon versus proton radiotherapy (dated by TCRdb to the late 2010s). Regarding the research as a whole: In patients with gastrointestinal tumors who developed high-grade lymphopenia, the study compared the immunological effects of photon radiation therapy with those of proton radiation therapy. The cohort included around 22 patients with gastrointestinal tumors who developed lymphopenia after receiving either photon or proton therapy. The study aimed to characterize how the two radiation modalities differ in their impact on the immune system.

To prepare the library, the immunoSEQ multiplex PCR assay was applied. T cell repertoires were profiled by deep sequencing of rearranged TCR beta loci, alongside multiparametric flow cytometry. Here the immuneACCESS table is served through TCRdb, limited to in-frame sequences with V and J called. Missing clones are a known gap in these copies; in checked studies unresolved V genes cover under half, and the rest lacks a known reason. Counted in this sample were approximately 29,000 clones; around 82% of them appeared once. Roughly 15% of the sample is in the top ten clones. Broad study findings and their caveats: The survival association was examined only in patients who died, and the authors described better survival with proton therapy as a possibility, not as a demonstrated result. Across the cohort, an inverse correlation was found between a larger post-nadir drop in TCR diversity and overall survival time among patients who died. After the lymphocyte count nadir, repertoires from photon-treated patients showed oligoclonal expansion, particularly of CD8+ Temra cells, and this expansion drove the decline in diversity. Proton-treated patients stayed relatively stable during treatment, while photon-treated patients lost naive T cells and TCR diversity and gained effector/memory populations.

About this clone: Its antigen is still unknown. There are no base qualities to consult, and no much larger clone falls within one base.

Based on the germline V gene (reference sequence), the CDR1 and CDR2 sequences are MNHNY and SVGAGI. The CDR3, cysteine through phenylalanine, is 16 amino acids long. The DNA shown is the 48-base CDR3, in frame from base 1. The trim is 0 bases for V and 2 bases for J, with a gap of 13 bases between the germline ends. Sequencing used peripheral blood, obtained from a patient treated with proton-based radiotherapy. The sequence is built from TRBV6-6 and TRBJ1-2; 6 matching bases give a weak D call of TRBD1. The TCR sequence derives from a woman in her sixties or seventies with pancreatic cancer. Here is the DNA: TGTGCCAGCAGTTACTCGGTGACAGGACTAAACTATGGCTACACCTTC. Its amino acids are CASSYSVTGLNYGYTF.